This TCR beta chain was obtained from a study of T cell responses to AZD1222 COVID-19 vaccine. Whole-study findings and limits: The number of AZD1222 recipients seropositive at baseline was only 6 or 7. Spike-specific TCR breadth and depth both grew after two AZD1222 doses. A mostly white British donor set with more females was recruited, and clonal diversity was possibly underestimated.

Sequencing used immunoSEQ multiplex PCR; TCRdb keeps in-frame clones, though not all of them. This sample has 100,000 to 140,000 clones, with around nine tenths found just once. From germline, CDR1 is ENHRY and CDR2 SYGVKD. The CDR3 is 16 amino acids. V lost 0 bases and J lost 7; bases outside the gene matches: 7. A note on this clone: Its antigen is as yet unknown.

This chain joins TRBV10-3 and TRBJ2-7, with TRBD2 matching over 12 bases. Specimen: peripheral blood, collected 28 days after the second AZD1222 dose. This sequence was found in an adult who received the AZD1222 COVID-19 vaccine. The DNA of the CDR3 is TGTGCCATCAGTGAGTCCGGGCTAGCGGGAGGGATGGAGCAGTACTTC. This codes for CAISESGLAGGMEQYF.